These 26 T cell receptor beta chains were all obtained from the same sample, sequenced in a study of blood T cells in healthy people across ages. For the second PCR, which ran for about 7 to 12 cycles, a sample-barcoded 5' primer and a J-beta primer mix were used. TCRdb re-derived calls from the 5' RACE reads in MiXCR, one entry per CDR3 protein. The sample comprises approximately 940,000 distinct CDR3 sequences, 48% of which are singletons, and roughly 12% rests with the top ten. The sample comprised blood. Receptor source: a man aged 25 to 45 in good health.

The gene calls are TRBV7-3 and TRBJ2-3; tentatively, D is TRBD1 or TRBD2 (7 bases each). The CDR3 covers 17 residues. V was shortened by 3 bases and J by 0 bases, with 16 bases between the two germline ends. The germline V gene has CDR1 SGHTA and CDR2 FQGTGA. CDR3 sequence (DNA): TGTGCCAGCAGCTTCAGGGGGGGACCAGAAAGCACAGATACGCAGTATTTT. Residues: CASSFRGGPESTDTQYF.

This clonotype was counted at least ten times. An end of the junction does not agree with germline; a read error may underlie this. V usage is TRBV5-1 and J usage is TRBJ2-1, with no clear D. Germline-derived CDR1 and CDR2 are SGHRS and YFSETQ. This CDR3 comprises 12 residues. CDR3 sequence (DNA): TGTGCCAGCAGCTTAGACTACAATGAGCAGTTCTTC. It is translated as CASSLDYNEQFF.

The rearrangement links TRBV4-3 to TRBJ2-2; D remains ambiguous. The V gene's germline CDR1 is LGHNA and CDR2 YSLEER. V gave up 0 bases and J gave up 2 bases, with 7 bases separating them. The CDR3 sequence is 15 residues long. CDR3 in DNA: TGCGCCAGCAGCCAAGATCAGTACAACACCGGGGAGCTGTTTTTT. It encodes CASSQDQYNTGELFF.

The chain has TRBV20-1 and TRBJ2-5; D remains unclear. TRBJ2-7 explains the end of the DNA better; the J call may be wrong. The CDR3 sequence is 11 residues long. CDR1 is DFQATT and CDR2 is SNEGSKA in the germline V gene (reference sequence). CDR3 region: CSAPWPYEQYF. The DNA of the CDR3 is TGCAGTGCTCCCTGGCCGTACGAGCAGTACTTC.

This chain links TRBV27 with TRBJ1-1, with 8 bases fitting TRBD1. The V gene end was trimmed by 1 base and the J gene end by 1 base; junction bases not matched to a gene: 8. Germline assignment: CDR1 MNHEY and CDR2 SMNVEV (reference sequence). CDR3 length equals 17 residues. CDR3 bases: TGTGCCAGCAGTTTATTTCCCCCGGGACAGGCGAACACTGAAGCTTTCTTT. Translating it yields CASSLFPPGQANTEAFF.

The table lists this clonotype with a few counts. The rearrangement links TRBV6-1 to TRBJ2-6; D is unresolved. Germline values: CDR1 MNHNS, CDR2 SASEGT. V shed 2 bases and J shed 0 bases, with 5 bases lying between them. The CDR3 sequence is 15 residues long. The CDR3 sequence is CASSELLSGANVLTF. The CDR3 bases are TGTGCCAGCAGTGAACTCCTCTCTGGGGCCAACGTCCTGACTTTC.

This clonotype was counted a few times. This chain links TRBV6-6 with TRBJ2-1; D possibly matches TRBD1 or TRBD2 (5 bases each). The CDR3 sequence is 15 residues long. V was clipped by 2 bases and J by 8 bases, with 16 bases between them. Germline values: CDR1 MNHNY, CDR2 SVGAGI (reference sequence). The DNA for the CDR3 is TGTGCCAGCAGTTACCCAAAACTAGGGGTTCATGAGCAGTTCTTC. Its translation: CASSYPKLGVHEQFF.

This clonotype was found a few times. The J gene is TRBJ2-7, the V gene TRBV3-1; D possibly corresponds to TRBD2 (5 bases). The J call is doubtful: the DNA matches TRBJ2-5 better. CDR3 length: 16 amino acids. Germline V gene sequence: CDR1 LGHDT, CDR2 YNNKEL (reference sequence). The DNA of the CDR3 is TGTGCCAGCAGCCAAGATTGGGCAGGAGGTGGGGAGACCCAGTACTTC. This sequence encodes CASSQDWAGGGETQYF.

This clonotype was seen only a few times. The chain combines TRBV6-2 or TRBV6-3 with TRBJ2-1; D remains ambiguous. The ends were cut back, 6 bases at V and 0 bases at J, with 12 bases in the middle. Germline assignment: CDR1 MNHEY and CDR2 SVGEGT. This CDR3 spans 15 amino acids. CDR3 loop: CASRPTDISYNEQFF. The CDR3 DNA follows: TGTGCCAGCAGGCCTACTGACATCTCCTACAATGAGCAGTTCTTC.

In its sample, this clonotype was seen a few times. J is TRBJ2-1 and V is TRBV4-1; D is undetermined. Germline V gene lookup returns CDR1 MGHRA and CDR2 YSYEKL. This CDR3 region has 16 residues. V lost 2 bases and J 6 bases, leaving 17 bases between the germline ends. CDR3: CASSQSRAKWSNEQFF. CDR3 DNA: TGCGCCAGCAGCCAATCAAGAGCGAAGTGGTCCAATGAGCAGTTCTTC.

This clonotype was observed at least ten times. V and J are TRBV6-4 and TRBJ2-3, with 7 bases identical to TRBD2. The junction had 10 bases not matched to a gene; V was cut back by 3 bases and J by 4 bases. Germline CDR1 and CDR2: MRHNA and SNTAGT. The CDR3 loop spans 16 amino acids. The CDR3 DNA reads TGTGCCAGCAGTGAGGGGGAGGCTAGCGGATCAGATACGCAGTATTTT. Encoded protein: CASSEGEASGSDTQYF.

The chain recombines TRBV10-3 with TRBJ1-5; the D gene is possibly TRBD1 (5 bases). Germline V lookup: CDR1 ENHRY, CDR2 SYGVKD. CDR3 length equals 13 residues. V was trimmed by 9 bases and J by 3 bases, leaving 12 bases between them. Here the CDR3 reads CAIGESLNQPQHF. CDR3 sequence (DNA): TGTGCCATAGGGGAGAGTCTCAATCAGCCCCAGCATTTT.

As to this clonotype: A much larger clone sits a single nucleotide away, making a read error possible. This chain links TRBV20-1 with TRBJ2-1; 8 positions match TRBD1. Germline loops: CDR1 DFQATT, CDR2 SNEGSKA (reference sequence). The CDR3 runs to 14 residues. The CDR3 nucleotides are TGCAGTGCACCGGGACAGGCGGCCTACAATGAGCCGTTCTTC. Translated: CSAPGQAAYNEPFF.

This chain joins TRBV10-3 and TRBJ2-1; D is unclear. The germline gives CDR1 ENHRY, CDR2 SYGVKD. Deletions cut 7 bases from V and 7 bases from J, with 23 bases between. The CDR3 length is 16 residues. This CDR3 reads CAITPAEILLGNEQFF. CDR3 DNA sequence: TGTGCCATCACGCCGGCGGAGATACTTCTGGGAAATGAGCAGTTCTTC.

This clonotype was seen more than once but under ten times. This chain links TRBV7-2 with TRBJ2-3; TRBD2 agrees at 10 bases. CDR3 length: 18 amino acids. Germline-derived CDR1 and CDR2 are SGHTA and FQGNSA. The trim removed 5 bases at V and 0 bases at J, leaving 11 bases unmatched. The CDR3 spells CASSQMASGGASTDTQYF. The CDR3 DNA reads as TGTGCCAGCAGCCAAATGGCTAGCGGGGGAGCTAGCACAGATACGCAGTATTTT.

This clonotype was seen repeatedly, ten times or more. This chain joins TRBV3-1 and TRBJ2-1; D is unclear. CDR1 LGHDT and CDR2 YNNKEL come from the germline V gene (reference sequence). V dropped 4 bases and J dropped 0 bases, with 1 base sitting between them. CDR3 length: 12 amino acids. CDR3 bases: TGTGCCAGCAGCCCCTCCTACAATGAGCAGTTCTTC. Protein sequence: CASSPSYNEQFF.

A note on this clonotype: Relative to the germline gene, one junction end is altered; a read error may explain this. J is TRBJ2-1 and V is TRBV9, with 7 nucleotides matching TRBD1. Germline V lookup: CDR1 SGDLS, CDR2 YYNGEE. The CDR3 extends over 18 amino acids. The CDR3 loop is CASSPPPQGDPSYNEQFF. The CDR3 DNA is TGTGCCAGCAGCCCTCCCCCCCAGGGGGACCCATCCTACAATGAGCAGTTCTTT.

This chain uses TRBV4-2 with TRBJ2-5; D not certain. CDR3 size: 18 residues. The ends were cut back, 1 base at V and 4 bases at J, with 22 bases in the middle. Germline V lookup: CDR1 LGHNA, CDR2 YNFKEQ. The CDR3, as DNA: TGTGCCAGCAGCCAAGTTCAGATTCCCGGGTTCGTAGGAGAGACCCAGTACTTC. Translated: CASSQVQIPGFVGETQYF.

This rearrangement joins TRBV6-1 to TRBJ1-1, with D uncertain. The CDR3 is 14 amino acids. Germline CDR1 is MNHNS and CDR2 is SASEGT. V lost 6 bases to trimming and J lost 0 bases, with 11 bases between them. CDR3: CASRETAMNTEAFF. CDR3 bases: TGTGCCAGCAGAGAGACGGCTATGAACACTGAAGCTTTCTTT.

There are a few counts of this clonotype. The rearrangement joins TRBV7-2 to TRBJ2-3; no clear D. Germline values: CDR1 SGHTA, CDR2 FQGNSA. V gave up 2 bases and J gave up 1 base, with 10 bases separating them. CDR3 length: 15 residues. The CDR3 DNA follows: TGTGCCAGCAGCTTATACAGCCAGGGCACAGATACGCAGTATTTT. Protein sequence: CASSLYSQGTDTQYF.

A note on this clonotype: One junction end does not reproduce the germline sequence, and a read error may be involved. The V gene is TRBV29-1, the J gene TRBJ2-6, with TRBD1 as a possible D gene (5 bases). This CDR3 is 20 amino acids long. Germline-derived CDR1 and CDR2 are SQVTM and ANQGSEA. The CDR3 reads CSVEDRGLLKLTSGANVLTF. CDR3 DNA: TGCAGCGTTGAAGATAGGGGTCTTCTGAAGCTAACCTCTGGGGCCAACGTCCTGACTTTT.

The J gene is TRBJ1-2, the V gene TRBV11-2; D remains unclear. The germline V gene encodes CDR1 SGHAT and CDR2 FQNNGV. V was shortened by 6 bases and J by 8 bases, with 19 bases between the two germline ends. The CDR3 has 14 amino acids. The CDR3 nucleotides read TGTGCCAGCAGGGAAGAAGGGAGATTAAGGGGCTACACCTTC. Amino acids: CASREEGRLRGYTF.

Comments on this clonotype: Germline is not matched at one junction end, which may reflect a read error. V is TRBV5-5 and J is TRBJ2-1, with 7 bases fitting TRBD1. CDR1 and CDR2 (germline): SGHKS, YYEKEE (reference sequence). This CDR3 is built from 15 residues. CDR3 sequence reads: CASSLGQGSYNEPFF. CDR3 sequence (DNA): TGTGCCAGCAGCTTGGGACAGGGCTCCTACAATGAGCCGTTCTTC.

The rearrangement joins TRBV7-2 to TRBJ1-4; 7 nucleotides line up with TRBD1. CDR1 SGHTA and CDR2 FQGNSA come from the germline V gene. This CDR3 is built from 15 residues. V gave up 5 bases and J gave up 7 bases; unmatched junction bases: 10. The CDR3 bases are TGTGCCAGCAGCCCCCGACAGGGCGCCGGTGAAAAACTGTTTTTT. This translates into CASSPRQGAGEKLFF.

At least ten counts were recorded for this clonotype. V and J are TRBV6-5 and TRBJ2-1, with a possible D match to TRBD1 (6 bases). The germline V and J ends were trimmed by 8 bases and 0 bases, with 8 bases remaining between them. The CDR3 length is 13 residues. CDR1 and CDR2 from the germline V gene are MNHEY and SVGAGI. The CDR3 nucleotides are TGTGCCAGCGGACAGAGCTCCTACAATGAGCAGTTCTTC. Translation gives CASGQSSYNEQFF.

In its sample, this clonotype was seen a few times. CDR3 protein: CASRSRDGYTF. The CDR3 DNA follows: TGTGCCAGCAGGAGCAGGGATGGCTACACCTTC. The rearrangement links TRBV3-1 to TRBJ1-2; D is perhaps TRBD1 (5 bases). This CDR3 region has 11 residues. Germline V lookup: CDR1 LGHDT, CDR2 YNNKEL (reference sequence). V was trimmed by 6 bases and J by 6 bases, leaving 8 bases between them.